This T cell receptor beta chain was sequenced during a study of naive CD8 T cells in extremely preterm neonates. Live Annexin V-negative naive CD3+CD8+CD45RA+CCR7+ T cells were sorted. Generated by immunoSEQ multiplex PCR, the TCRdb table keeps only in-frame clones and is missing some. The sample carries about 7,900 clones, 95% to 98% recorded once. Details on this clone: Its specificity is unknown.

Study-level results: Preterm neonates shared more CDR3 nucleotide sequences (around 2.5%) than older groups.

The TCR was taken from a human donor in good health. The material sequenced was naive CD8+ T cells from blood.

The CDR3 DNA is TGTGCCAGCAGCGGCGACACCGGGGAGCTGTTTTTT. It specifies CASSGDTGELFF. The gene calls are TRBV9 and TRBJ2-2; D not resolved. CDR1 is SGDLS and CDR2 is YYNGEE in the germline V gene. V was clipped by 3 bases and J by 3 bases, with 3 bases between them. The CDR3 loop spans 12 amino acids. Together with reference TRBV9 and TRBJ2-2, the CDR3 gives the full variable domain: DSGVTQTPKHLITATGQRVTLRCSPRSGDLSVYWYQQSLDQGLQFLIQYYNGEERAKGNILERFSAQQFPDLHSELNLSSLELGDSALYFCASSGDTGELFFGEGSRLTVL.